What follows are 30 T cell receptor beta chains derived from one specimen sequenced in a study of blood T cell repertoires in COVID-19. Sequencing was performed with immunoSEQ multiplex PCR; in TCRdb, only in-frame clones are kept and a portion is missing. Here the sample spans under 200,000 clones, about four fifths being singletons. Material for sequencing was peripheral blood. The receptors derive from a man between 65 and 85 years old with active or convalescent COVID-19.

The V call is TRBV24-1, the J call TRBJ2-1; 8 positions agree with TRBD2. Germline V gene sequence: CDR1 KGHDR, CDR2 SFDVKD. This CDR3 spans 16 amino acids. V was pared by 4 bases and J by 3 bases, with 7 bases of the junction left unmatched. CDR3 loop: CATSDPSGSVYNEQFF. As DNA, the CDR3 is TGTGCCACCAGTGACCCTAGCGGGTCAGTCTACAATGAGCAGTTCTTC.

This chain's CDR3 is CASSQDSYQPQHF. The CDR3 coding sequence is TGTGCCAGCAGCCAGGACAGCTATCAGCCCCAGCATTTT. The chain has TRBV6-2 or TRBV6-3 and TRBJ1-5; weak D call: TRBD1 (6 bases). The CDR3 consists of 13 residues. The V end lost 6 bases, the J end lost 5 bases, and 11 bases lay between the germline ends. Germline V gene lookup returns CDR1 MNHEY and CDR2 SVGEGT.

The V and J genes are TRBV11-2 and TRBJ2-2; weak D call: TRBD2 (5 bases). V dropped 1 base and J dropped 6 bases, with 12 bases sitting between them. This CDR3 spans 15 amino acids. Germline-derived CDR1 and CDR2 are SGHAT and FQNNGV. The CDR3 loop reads CASSLVRAKSGELFF. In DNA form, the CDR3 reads TGTGCCAGCAGCTTAGTGAGGGCAAAGTCCGGGGAGCTGTTTTTT. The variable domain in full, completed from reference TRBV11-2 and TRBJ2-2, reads EAGVAQSPRYKIIEKRQSVAFWCNPISGHATLYWYQQILGQGPKLLIQFQNNGVVDDSQLPKDRFSAERLKGVDSTLKIQPAKLEDSAVYLCASSLVRAKSGELFFGEGSRLTVL.

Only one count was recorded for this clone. The CDR3, as DNA: TGTGCCAGCAGCCCCACGGGGACAGGGGCCCGTAACTATGGCTACACCTTC. Translating gives CASSPTGTGARNYGYTF. The chain is built from TRBV9 and TRBJ1-2, with TRBD1 identical over 10 bases. Germline-derived CDR1 and CDR2 are SGDLS and YYNGEE. CDR3 length: 17 amino acids. After removal of 4 bases from V and 1 base from J, the junction contained 10 bases not matched to a gene.

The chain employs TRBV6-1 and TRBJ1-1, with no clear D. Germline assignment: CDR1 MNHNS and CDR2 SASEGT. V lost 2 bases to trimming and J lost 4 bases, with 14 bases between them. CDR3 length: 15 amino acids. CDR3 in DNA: TGTGCCAGCAGTGAATTGACCCTGGCGGCCACTGAAGCTTTCTTT. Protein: CASSELTLAATEAFF.

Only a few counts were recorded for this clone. In nucleotides, the CDR3 is TGTGCCGGCCACAAGGTTCCCTCCCTTCCCGCGGTTTACAATGAGCAGTTCTTC. Protein sequence: CAGHKVPSLPAVYNEQFF. This chain joins TRBV27 and TRBJ2-1; D ambiguous. The length of the CDR3 is 18 residues. Germline CDR1 reads MNHEY; CDR2 reads SMNVEV (reference sequence). The V and J ends lost 11 bases and 4 bases respectively, with 30 bases between them.

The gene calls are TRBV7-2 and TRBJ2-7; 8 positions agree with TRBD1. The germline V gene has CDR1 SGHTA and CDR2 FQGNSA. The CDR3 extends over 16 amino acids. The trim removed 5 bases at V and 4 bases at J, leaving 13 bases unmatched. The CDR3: CASSTTGTGSIYEQYF. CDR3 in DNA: TGTGCCAGCAGCACTACCGGGACAGGCAGTATTTACGAGCAGTACTTC.

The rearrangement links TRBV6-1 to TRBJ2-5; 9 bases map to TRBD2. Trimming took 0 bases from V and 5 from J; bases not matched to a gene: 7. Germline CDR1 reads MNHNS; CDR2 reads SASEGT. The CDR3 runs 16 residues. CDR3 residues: CASSEARLAGRETQYF. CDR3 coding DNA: TGTGCCAGCAGTGAAGCGCGGCTAGCGGGGAGGGAGACCCAGTACTTC.

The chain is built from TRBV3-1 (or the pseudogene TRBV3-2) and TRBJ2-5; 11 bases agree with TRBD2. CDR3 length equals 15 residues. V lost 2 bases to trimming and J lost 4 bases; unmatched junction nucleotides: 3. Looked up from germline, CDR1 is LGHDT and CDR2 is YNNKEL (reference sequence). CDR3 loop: CASSQTSGRGETQYF. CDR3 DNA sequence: TGTGCCAGCAGCCAAACTAGCGGGAGAGGAGAGACCCAGTACTTC.

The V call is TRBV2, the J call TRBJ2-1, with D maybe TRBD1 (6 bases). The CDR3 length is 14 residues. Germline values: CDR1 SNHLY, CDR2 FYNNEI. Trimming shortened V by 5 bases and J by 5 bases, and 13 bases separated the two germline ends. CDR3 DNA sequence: TGTGCCAGCAGTAAGGGCAGGGGCCACAATGAGCAGTTCTTC. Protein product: CASSKGRGHNEQFF.

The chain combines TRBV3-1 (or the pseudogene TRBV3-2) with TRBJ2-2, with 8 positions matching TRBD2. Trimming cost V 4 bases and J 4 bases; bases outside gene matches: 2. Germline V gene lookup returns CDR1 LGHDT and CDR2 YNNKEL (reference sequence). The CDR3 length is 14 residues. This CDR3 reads CASSLGGATGELFF. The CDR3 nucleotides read TGTGCCAGCAGCCTCGGGGGGGCCACCGGGGAGCTGTTTTTT.

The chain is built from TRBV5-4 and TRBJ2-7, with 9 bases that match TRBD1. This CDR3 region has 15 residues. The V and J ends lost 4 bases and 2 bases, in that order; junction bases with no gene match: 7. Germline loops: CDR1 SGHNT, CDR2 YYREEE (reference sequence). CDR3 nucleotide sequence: TGTGCCAGCAGCCCCTACACAGGGGGCGCCTACGAGCAGTACTTC. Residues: CASSPYTGGAYEQYF. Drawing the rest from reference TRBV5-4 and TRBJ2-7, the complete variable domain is ETGVTQSPTHLIKTRGQQVTLRCSSQSGHNTVSWYQQALGQGPQFIFQYYREEENGRGNFPPRFSGLQFPNYSSELNVNALELDDSALYLCASSPYTGGAYEQYFGPGTRLTVT.

CDR3 in DNA: TGTGCCAGCAGTGAAGACAGTACAACAGATACGCAGTATTTT. Translated, it gives CASSEDSTTDTQYF. The chain combines TRBV2 with TRBJ2-3; D call uncertain. This CDR3 region has 14 residues. Trimming took 1 base from V and 3 from J, leaving 8 bases between them. CDR1 SNHLY and CDR2 FYNNEI come from the germline V gene.

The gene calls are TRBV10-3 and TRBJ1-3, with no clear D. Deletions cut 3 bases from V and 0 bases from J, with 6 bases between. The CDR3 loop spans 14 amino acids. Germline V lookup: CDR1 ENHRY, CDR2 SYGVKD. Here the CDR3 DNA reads TGTGCCATCAGTGATCAGAACTCTGGAAACACCATATATTTT. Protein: CAISDQNSGNTIYF.

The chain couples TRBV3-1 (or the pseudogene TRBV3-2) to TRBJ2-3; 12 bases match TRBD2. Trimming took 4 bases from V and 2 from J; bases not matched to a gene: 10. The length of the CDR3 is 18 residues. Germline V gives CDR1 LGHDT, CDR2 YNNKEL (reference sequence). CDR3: CASSPTSGGPPPTDTQYF. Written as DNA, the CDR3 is TGTGCCAGCAGCCCTACTAGCGGGGGGCCACCTCCCACAGATACGCAGTATTTT.

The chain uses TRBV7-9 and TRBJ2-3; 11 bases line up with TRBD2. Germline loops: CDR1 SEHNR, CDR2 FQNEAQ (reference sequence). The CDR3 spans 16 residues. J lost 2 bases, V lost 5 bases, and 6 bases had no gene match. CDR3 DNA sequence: TGTGCCAGCAGCACTGGACTAGCGGGTTACACAGATACGCAGTATTTT. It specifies CASSTGLAGYTDTQYF.

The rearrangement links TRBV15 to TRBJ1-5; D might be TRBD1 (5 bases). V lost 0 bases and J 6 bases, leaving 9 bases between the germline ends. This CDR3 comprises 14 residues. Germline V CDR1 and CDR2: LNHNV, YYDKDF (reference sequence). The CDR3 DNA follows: TGTGCCACCAGCAGAGAAGGGGCATTTCAGCCCCAGCATTTT. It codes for CATSREGAFQPQHF. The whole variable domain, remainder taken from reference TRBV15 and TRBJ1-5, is DAMVIQNPRYQVTQFGKPVTLSCSQTLNHNVMYWYQQKSSQAPKLLFHYYDKDFNNEADTPDNFQSRRPNTSFCFLDIRSPGLGDTAMYLCATSREGAFQPQHFGDGTRLSIL.

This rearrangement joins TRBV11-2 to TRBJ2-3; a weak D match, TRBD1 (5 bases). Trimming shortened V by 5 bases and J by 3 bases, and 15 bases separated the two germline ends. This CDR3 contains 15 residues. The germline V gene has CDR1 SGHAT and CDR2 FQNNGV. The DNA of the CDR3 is TGTGCCAGCAGCGCTCGACAGCAGTATACAGATACGCAGTATTTT. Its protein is CASSARQQYTDTQYF.

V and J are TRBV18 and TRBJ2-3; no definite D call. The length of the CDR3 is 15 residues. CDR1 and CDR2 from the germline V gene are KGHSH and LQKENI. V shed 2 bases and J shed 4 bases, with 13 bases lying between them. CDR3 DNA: TGTGCCAGCTCACCATCCGGGTCCCTGGCAGATACGCAGTATTTT. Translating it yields CASSPSGSLADTQYF.

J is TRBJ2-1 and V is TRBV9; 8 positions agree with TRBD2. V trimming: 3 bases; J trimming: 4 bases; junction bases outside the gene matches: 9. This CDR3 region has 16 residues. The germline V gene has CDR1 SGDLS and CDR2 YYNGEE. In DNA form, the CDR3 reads TGTGCCAGCAGCGCTAGCGGGTTTAGTGGGTACAATGAGCAGTTCTTC. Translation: CASSASGFSGYNEQFF.

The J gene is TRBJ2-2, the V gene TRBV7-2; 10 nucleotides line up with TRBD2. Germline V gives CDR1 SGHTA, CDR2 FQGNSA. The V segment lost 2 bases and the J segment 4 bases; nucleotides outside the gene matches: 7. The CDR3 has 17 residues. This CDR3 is CASSLNSGGPTTGELFF. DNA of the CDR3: TGTGCCAGCAGCTTAAATAGCGGGGGGCCGACCACCGGGGAGCTGTTTTTT.

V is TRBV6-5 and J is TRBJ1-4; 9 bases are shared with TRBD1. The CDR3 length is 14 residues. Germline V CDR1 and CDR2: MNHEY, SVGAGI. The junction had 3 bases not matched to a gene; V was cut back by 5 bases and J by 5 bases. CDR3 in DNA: TGTGCCAGCAGTCGACAGGGGGGAAATGAAAAACTGTTTTTT. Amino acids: CASSRQGGNEKLFF.

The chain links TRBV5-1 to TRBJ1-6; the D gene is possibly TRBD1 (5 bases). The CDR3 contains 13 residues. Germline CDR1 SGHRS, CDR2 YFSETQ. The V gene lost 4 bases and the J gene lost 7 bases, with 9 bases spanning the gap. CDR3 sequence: CASSPTENSPLHF. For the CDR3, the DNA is TGCGCCAGCAGCCCGACAGAGAATTCACCCCTCCACTTT.

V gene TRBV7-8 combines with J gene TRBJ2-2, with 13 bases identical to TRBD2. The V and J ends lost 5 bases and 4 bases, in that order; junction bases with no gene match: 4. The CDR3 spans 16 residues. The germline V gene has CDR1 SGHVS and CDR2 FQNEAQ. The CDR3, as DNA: TGTGCCAGCAGCCCAACTAGCGGGGGGGCCACCGGGGAGCTGTTTTTT. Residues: CASSPTSGGATGELFF.

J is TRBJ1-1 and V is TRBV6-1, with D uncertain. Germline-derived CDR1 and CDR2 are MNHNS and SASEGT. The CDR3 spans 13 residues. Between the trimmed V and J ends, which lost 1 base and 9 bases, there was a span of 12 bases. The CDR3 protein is CASSEGTTRKAFF. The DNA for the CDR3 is TGTGCCAGCAGTGAAGGTACAACCCGAAAAGCTTTCTTT.

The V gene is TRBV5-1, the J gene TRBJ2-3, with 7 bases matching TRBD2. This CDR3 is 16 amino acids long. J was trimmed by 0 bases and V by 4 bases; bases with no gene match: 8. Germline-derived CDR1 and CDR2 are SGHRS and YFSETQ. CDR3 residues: CASSLSGRTSTDTQYF. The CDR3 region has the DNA TGCGCCAGCAGCCTTAGCGGGCGTACTAGCACAGATACGCAGTATTTT.

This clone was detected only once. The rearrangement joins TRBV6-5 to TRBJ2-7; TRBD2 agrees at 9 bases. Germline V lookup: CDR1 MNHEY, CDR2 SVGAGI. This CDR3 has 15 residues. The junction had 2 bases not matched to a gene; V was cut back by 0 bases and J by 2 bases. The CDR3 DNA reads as TGTGCCAGCAGTTACTCCTTAGCGGGGGCCTACGAGCAGTACTTC. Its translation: CASSYSLAGAYEQYF.

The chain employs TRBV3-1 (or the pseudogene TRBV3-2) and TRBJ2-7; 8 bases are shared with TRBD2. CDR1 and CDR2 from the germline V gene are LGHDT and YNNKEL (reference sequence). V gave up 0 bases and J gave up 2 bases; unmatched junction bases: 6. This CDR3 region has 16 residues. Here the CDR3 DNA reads TGTGCCAGCAGCCAAGATACGGCGGGGGGAACCTACGAGCAGTACTTC. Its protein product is CASSQDTAGGTYEQYF.

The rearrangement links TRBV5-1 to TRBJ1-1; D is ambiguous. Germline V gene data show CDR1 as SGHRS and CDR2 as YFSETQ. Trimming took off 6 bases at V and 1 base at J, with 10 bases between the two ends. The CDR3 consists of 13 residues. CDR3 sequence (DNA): TGCGCCAGCAAGTGGCCAGGGAACACTGAAGCTTTCTTT. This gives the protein CASKWPGNTEAFF. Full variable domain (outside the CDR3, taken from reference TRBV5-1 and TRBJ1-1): KAGVTQTPRYLIKTRGQQVTLSCSPISGHRSVSWYQQTPGQGLQFLFEYFSETQRNKGNFPGRFSGRQFSNSRSEMNVSTLELGDSALYLCASKWPGNTEAFFGQGTRLTVV.

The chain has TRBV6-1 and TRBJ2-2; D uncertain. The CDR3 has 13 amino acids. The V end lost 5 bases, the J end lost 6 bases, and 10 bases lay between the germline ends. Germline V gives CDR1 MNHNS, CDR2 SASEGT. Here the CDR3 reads CASSYPDSGELFF. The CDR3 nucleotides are TGTGCCAGCAGTTATCCAGACTCCGGGGAGCTGTTTTTT.